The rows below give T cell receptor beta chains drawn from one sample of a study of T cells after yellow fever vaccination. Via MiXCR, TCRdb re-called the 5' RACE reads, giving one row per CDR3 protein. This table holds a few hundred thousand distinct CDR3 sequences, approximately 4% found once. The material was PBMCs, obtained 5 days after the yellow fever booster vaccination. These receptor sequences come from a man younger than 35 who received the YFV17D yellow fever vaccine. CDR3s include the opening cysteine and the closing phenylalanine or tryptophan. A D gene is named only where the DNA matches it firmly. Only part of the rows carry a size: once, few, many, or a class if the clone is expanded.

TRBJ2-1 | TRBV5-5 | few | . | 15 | CASSLVSGQPHEQFF | TGTGCCAGCAGCTTGGTATCGGGCCAACCCCATGAGCAGTTCTTC
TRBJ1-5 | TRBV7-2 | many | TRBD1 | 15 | CASSFSTTGVQPQHF | TGTGCCAGCAGCTTCTCGACAACAGGGGTTCAGCCCCAGCATTTT
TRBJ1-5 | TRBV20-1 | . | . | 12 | CSASSGGQPQHF | TGCAGTGCTAGTTCGGGGGGTCAGCCCCAGCATTTT
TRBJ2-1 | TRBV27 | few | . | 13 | CASSWGPNNEQFF | TGTGCCAGCAGCTGGGGCCCGAACAATGAGCAGTTCTTC
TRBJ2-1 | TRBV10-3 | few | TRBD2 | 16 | CAIGKGTSGGIDEQFF | TGTGCCATCGGAAAGGGGACTAGCGGGGGGATCGATGAGCAGTTCTTC
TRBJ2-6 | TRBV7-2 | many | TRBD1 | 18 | CASSYVGTANSGANVLTF | TGTGCCAGCAGCTATGTAGGGACAGCCAACTCTGGGGCCAACGTCCTGACTTTC
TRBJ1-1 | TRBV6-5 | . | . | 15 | CASSYDGVGGTEAFF | TGTGCCAGCAGTTACGACGGTGTTGGGGGCACTGAAGCTTTCTTT
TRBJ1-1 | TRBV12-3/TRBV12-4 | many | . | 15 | CASSRGRGWNTEAFF | TGTGCCAGCAGTCGGGGCCGGGGGTGGAACACTGAAGCTTTCTTT
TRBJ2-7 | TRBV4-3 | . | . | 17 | CASSPAATDSDSYEQYF | TGCGCCAGCAGCCCCGCGGCTACTGACAGCGACTCCTACGAGCAGTACTTC
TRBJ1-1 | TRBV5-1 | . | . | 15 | CASSPAPGQARVAFF | TGCGCCAGCAGCCCGGCCCCTGGGCAGGCCCGGGTGGCTTTCTTT
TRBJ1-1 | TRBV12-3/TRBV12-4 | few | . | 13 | CASSLFAKPVAFF | TGTGCCAGCAGTTTATTCGCTAAACCGGTAGCTTTCTTT